The 22 T cell receptor beta chains below were found in one sample sequenced in a study of technical replicates of blood from a few donors. TCRdb's copy holds only in-frame clones and misses some; the assay was immunoSEQ multiplex PCR. The sample yields 15,000 or so clones, about 89% seen once. What was sequenced was PBMCs. The receptors stem from a human donor in good health.

The chain combines TRBV29-1 with TRBJ1-1; D remains ambiguous. The CDR3 covers 13 residues. Trimming removed 8 bases at V and 0 bases at J, with 13 bases between. CDR1 and CDR2 from the germline V gene are SQVTM and ANQGSEA. The CDR3 DNA sequence: TGCAGCTTCGCGCTGAGATTGAACACTGAAGCTTTCTTT. Translation gives CSFALRLNTEAFF. Variable domain in full (rest from reference TRBV29-1 and TRBJ1-1): SAVISQKPSRDICQRGTSLTIQCQVDSQVTMMFWYRQQPGQSLTLIATANQGSEATYESGFVIDKFPISRPNLTFSTLTVSNMSPEDSSIYLCSFALRLNTEAFFGQGTRLTVV.

This chain joins TRBV30 and TRBJ2-1; TRBD2 aligns across 11 bases. CDR3 length: 15 residues. V lost 0 bases, J lost 9 bases, and 7 bases stayed unmatched. Per germline, CDR1 GTSNPN and CDR2 SVGIG (reference sequence). The CDR3 reads CAWSVVAGGLGEQFF. CDR3 coding DNA: TGTGCCTGGAGTGTGGTAGCGGGAGGGCTTGGTGAGCAGTTCTTC.

This clone was observed a few times. This rearrangement joins TRBV5-1 to TRBJ2-1, with D perhaps matching TRBD2 (5 bases). Germline CDR1 SGHRS, CDR2 YFSETQ. The CDR3 sequence is 12 residues long. Trimming removed 5 bases at V and 8 bases at J, with 11 bases between. The CDR3 region has the DNA TGCGCCAGCAGGGCTAGCTCCCATGAGCAGTTCTTC. This translates into CASRASSHEQFF.

V is TRBV19 and J is TRBJ1-3; TRBD1 is a possible D gene (5 bases). The CDR3 is made up of 16 amino acids. V lost 4 bases, J lost 4 bases, and 17 bases lay in between. Germline CDR1 is LNHDA and CDR2 is SQIVND (reference sequence). The CDR3 DNA is TGTGCCAGTAGTAGCGGGGACTCATCAGGCGGAAACACCATATATTTT. Amino acid sequence: CASSSGDSSGGNTIYF.

The chain has TRBV9 and TRBJ2-2, with D maybe TRBD2 (7 bases). V shed 7 bases and J shed 3 bases, with 16 bases lying between them. The CDR3 spans 15 residues. Germline-derived CDR1 and CDR2 are SGDLS and YYNGEE. CDR3 DNA sequence: TGTGCCAGCCGCTTGGGGGGGCTGGACACCGGGGAGCTGTTTTTT. Translated, it gives CASRLGGLDTGELFF.

V is TRBV6-5 and J is TRBJ1-5; unclear D gene. Germline V CDR1 and CDR2: MNHEY, SVGAGI. CDR3 length equals 15 residues. Between the trimmed V and J ends, which lost 2 bases and 0 bases, there was a span of 8 bases. The CDR3 DNA reads as TGTGCCAGCAGTTACAAATTCGGTAGCAATCAGCCCCAGCATTTT. This encodes CASSYKFGSNQPQHF.

The chain employs TRBV28 and TRBJ2-5; TRBD2 is a possible D gene (6 bases). Germline V gene lookup returns CDR1 MDHEN and CDR2 SYDVKM. The germline V and J ends were trimmed by 6 bases and 4 bases, with 18 bases remaining between them. The CDR3 loop spans 15 amino acids. The CDR3 DNA reads as TGTGCCAGCAGGAGAAGACTAGTTCTTCTAGAGACCCAGTACTTC. Translated, it gives CASRRRLVLLETQYF. Drawing the rest from reference TRBV28 and TRBJ2-5, the complete variable domain is DVKVTQSSRYLVKRTGEKVFLECVQDMDHENMFWYRQDPGLGLRLIYFSYDVKMKEKGDIPEGYSVSREKKERFSLILESASTNQTSMYLCASRRRLVLLETQYFGPGTRLLVL.

CDR3 in amino acids: CASSFGSLGPLNYGYTF. The CDR3 nucleotides are TGTGCCAGCAGTTTTGGGTCACTGGGGCCGCTAAACTATGGCTACACCTTC. This rearrangement joins TRBV28 to TRBJ1-2; perhaps TRBD1 as D (5 bases). Trimming cost V 3 bases and J 2 bases, with 19 bases left between them. The CDR3 is made up of 17 amino acids. The germline V gene has CDR1 MDHEN and CDR2 SYDVKM.

This clone occurred once. This rearrangement joins TRBV6-6 to TRBJ1-4; no clear D. The CDR3 runs to 12 residues. The germline gives CDR1 MNHNY, CDR2 SVGAGI (reference sequence). Trimming removed 6 bases from V and 4 bases from J, with 6 bases in between. CDR3 residues: CASSRVNEKLFF. The CDR3, as DNA: TGTGCCAGCAGCCGGGTTAATGAAAAACTGTTTTTT.

The chain couples TRBV19 to TRBJ1-4; maybe TRBD1 (6 bases). The ends were cut back, 5 bases at V and 8 bases at J, with 18 bases in the middle. This CDR3 is 15 amino acids long. Germline CDR1 and CDR2: LNHDA and SQIVND (reference sequence). CDR3 bases: TGTGCCAGTAGTCCCCGGGACAAGGGATTCGAAAAACTGTTTTTT. Translating it yields CASSPRDKGFEKLFF.

This clone was detected once. The chain recombines TRBV27 with TRBJ2-3; a possible D gene is TRBD2 (7 bases). The CDR3 runs to 18 residues. Germline lookup yields CDR1 MNHEY and CDR2 SMNVEV (reference sequence). Trimming stripped 5 bases from V and 2 bases from J, with 23 bases between. The CDR3 region is CASSPLVGGGLVTDTQYF. The CDR3 DNA follows: TGTGCCAGCAGTCCCCTGGTAGGGGGAGGGCTGGTCACAGATACGCAGTATTTT.

The rearrangement links TRBV6-1 to TRBJ2-1, with 9 nucleotides matching TRBD2. Unmatched junction bases numbered 4, after V lost 8 bases and J lost 2 bases. The CDR3 length is 14 residues. The V gene's germline CDR1 is MNHNS and CDR2 SASEGT. CDR3 loop: CASRRLAAYNEQFF. CDR3 DNA sequence: TGTGCCAGCCGGAGACTAGCGGCCTACAATGAGCAGTTCTTC.

V and J are TRBV18 and TRBJ2-5, with D perhaps TRBD1 (5 bases). This CDR3 is 14 amino acids long. Germline-derived CDR1 and CDR2 are KGHSH and LQKENI. The V gene lost 3 bases and the J gene lost 5 bases, with 13 bases spanning the gap. The CDR3 region is CASSPRTSQETQYF. For the CDR3, the DNA is TGTGCCAGCTCACCCCGGACAAGTCAGGAGACCCAGTACTTC.

The rearrangement joins TRBV30 to TRBJ1-1, with unresolved D. In germline, CDR1 is GTSNPN, CDR2 SVGIG (reference sequence). The ends were cut back, 4 bases at V and 5 bases at J, with 17 bases in the middle. This CDR3 is built from 14 residues. The CDR3 sequence: CAWIKIVRGTEAFF. CDR3 in DNA: TGTGCCTGGATCAAAATCGTCCGGGGTACTGAAGCTTTCTTT. The variable domain in full, with the rest retrieved from reference TRBV30 and TRBJ1-1, is SQTIHQWPATLVQPVGSPLSLECTVEGTSNPNLYWYRQAAGRGLQLLFYSVGIGQISSEVPQNLSASRPQDRQFILSSKKLLLSDSGFYLCAWIKIVRGTEAFFGQGTRLTVV.

The chain is built from TRBV5-6 and TRBJ2-5; 8 nucleotides align to TRBD2. The CDR3 has 17 amino acids. V lost 4 bases and J lost 7; bases outside the gene matches: 18. Germline V lookup: CDR1 SGHDT, CDR2 YYEEEE. The CDR3 is CASSQTPLATGRGTQYF. The DNA for the CDR3 is TGTGCCAGCAGCCAAACCCCTCTGGCAACCGGGAGGGGGACCCAGTACTTC.

This chain uses TRBV11-3 with TRBJ2-1; a weak D match, TRBD1 (5 bases). Germline lookup yields CDR1 SGHNT and CDR2 YENEEA. V dropped 5 bases and J dropped 0 bases, with 8 bases sitting between them. The CDR3 covers 14 residues. In nucleotides, the CDR3 is TGTGCCAGCAGCCGCAGGGACTCCTACAATGAGCAGTTCTTC. The encoded protein is CASSRRDSYNEQFF.

This clone appeared once. This chain uses TRBV10-2 with TRBJ1-1, with D possibly matching TRBD1 (6 bases). V shed 11 bases and J shed 1 base, with 11 bases lying between them. CDR1 is WSHSY, CDR2 SAAADI, per germline. The CDR3 is 12 residues long. CDR3 coding DNA: TGCGCCGTGGTCAGGGGGAACACTGAAGCTTTCTTT. It is translated as CAVVRGNTEAFF.

J is TRBJ1-1 and V is TRBV19, with 8 bases fitting TRBD1. Germline CDR1 LNHDA, CDR2 SQIVND (reference sequence). The CDR3 loop spans 15 amino acids. J lost 7 bases, V lost 1 base, and 8 bases had no gene match. For the CDR3, the DNA is TGTGCCAGTAGTATAGTCCTCAGGGGGCAGGGTGAAGCTTTCTTT. Translated, it gives CASSIVLRGQGEAFF. The full variable domain, completed using reference TRBV19 and TRBJ1-1, is DGGITQSPKYLFRKEGQNVTLSCEQNLNHDAMYWYRQDPGQGLRLIYYSQIVNDFQKGDIAEGYSVSREKKESFPLTVTSAQKNPTAFYLCASSIVLRGQGEAFFGQGTRLTVV.

The chain joins TRBV19 to TRBJ1-5; D is perhaps TRBD1 (6 bases). The CDR3 runs to 15 residues. Germline V lookup: CDR1 LNHDA, CDR2 SQIVND (reference sequence). V shed 5 bases and J shed 5 bases, with 16 bases lying between them. The CDR3 here is CASSSLSGEYQPQHF. In DNA, the CDR3 is TGTGCCAGTAGTTCCCTTTCAGGGGAATATCAGCCCCAGCATTTT.

The chain carries TRBV4-1 and TRBJ2-7; 13 bases fit TRBD2. This CDR3 is built from 16 residues. Germline CDR1 reads MGHRA; CDR2 reads YSYEKL. Trimming took 4 bases from V and 4 from J; bases not matched to a gene: 7. Here the CDR3 DNA reads TGCGCCAGCAGCCGAGATCCGACTAGCGGGAGGTACGAGCAGTACTTC. Protein product: CASSRDPTSGRYEQYF.

The rearrangement links TRBV4-1 to TRBJ2-5, with 10 positions matching TRBD2. Gene TRBJ2-7 matches the end of the DNA better, so the J call may be wrong. The CDR3 consists of 16 residues. The germline V gene has CDR1 MGHRA and CDR2 YSYEKL. CDR3 loop: CASSQDFPSGSYEQYF. CDR3 nucleotide sequence: TGCGCCAGCAGCCAAGATTTTCCTAGCGGGAGTTACGAGCAGTACTTC.

The sample holds a few counts of this clone. V gene TRBV15 combines with J gene TRBJ1-5; D not certain. CDR3 length equals 17 residues. Germline CDR1 reads LNHNV; CDR2 reads YYDKDF (reference sequence). The V end was cut by 0 bases, the J end by 3 bases, with 15 bases between. The CDR3 DNA sequence: TGTGCCACCAGCAGAGATTGGCGTCAGGCCCTCAATCAGCCCCAGCATTTT. Translating it yields CATSRDWRQALNQPQHF.